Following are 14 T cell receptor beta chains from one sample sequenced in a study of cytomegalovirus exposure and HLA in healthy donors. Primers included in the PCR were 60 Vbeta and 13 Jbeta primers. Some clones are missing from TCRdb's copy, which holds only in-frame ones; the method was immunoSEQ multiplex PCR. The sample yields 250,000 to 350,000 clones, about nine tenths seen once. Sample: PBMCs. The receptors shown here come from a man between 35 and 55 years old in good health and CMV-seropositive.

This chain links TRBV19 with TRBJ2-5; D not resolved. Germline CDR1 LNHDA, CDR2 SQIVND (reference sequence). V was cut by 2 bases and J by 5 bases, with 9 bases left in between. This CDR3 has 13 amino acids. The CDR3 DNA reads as TGTGCCAGTAGTATAAGTAGAATTGAGACCCAGTACTTC. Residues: CASSISRIETQYF.

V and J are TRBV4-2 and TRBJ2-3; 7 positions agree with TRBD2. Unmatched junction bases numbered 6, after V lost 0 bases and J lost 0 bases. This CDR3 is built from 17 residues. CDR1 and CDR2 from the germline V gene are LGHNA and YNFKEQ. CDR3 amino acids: CASSQEGSSGSTDTQYF. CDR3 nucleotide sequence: TGTGCCAGCAGCCAAGAGGGTAGTAGCGGGAGCACAGATACGCAGTATTTT.

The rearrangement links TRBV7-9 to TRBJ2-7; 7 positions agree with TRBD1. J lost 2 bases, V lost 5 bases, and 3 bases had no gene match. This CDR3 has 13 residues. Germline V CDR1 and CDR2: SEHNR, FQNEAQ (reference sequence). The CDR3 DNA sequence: TGTGCCAGCAGCCCACAGGGGACCTACGAGCAGTACTTC. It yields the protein CASSPQGTYEQYF.

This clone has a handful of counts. CDR3 nucleotides: TGTGCCAGCAGTGAAGCCTTCAGTAATCAGCCCCAGCATTTT. Amino acids: CASSEAFSNQPQHF. V is TRBV6-1 and J is TRBJ1-5, with no clear D. The V gene lost 0 bases and the J gene lost 4 bases, with 7 bases spanning the gap. Germline values: CDR1 MNHNS, CDR2 SASEGT. There are 14 residues in the CDR3.

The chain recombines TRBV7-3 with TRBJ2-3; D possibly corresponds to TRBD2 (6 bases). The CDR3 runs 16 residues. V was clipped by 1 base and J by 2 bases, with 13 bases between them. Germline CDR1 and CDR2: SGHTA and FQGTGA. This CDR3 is CASSLMASADTDTQYF. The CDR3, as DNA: TGTGCCAGCAGCTTAATGGCTAGCGCCGACACAGATACGCAGTATTTT.

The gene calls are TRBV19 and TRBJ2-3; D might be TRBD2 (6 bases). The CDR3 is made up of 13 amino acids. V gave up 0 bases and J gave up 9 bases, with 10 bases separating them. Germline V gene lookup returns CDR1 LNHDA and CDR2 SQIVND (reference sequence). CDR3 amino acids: CASSIELAGTQYF. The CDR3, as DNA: TGTGCCAGTAGTATAGAGCTGGCGGGGACGCAGTATTTT.

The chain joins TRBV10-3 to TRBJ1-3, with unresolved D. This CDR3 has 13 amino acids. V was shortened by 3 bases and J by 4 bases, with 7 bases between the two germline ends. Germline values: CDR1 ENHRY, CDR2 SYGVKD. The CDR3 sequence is CAISDSIGNTIYF. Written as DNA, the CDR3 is TGTGCCATCAGTGATTCTATCGGAAACACCATATATTTT.

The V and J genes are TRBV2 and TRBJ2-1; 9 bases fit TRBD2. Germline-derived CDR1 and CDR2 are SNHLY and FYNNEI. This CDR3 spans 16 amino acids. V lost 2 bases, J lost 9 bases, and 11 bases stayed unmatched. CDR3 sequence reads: CASSEPTSGGSVEQFF. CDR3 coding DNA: TGTGCCAGCAGTGAACCGACTAGCGGAGGTTCGGTTGAGCAGTTCTTC. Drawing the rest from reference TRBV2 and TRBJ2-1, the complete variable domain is EPEVTQTPSHQVTQMGQEVILRCVPISNHLYFYWYRQILGQKVEFLVSFYNNEISEKSEIFDDQFSVERPDGSNFTLKIRSTKLEDSAMYFCASSEPTSGGSVEQFFGPGTRLTVL.

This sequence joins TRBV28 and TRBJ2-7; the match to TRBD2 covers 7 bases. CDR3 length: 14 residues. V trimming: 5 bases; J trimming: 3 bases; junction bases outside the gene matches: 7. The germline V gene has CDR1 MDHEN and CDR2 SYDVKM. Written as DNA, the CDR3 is TGTGCCAGCAGTCTCGGGGGGTCCTTCTACGAGCAGTACTTC. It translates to CASSLGGSFYEQYF.

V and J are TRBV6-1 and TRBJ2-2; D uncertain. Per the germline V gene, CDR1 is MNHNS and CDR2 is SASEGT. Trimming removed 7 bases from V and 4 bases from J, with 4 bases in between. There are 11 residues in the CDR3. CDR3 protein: CASTFTGELFF. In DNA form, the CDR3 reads TGTGCCAGCACCTTCACCGGGGAGCTGTTTTTT.

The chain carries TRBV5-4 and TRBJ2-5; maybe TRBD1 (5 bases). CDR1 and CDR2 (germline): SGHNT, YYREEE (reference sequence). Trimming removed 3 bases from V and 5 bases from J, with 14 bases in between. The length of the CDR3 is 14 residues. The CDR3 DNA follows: TGTGCCAGCAGCTCCTCCAGGGTCGAGGAGACCCAGTACTTC. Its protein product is CASSSSRVEETQYF.

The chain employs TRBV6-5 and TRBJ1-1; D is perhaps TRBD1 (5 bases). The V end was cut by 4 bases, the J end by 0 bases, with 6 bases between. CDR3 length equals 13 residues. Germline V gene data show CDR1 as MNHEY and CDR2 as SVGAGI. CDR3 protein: CASSWGVNTEAFF. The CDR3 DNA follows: TGTGCCAGCAGTTGGGGGGTGAACACTGAAGCTTTCTTT.

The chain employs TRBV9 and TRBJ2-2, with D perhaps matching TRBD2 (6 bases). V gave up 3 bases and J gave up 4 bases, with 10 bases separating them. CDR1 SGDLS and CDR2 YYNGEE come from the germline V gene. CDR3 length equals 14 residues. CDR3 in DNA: TGTGCCAGCAGCGCCGGGACTTTCACCGGGGAGCTGTTTTTT. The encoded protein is CASSAGTFTGELFF.

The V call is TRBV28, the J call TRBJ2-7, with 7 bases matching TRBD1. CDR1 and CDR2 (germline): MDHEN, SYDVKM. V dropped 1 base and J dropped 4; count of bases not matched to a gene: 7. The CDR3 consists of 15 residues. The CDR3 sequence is CASSLYGAGGYEQYF. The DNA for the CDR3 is TGTGCCAGCAGTTTATACGGGGCAGGGGGATACGAGCAGTACTTC.